Listed below are T cell receptor beta chains from one sample, sequenced in a study of cytomegalovirus exposure and HLA in healthy donors. Repertoires were generated with immunoSEQ multiplex PCR, while TCRdb's copy carries only in-frame clones and drops some. The table lists more than 95,000 clones, 60% to 80% of them singletons, with 5% to 6.5% in the top ten. The sample consisted of PBMCs. The receptors derive from a man between 60 and 70 years old in good health and CMV-seropositive. Both conserved end residues are part of each CDR3. A D gene is named only where the DNA matches it firmly. Rows may omit the clone size; those that give it use once, few, many or a size class.

>TRBV7-6|TRBJ2-1|-|-
CASSLSHEQFF
TGTGCCAGCAGCTTGAGCCATGAGCAGTTCTTC
>TRBV11-2|TRBJ1-5|TRBD1|-
CASRRTGGDQPQHF
TGTGCCAGCAGACGGACAGGGGGCGACCAGCCCCAGCATTTT
>TRBV7-2|TRBJ2-6|TRBD1|-
CASSQGQSGANVLTF
TGTGCCAGCAGCCAGGGACAGTCTGGGGCCAACGTCCTGACTTTC
>TRBV4-3|TRBJ1-2|-|-
CASSQERLVANYGYTF
TGCGCCAGCAGCCAAGAACGACTCGTCGCTAACTATGGCTACACCTTC
>TRBV2|TRBJ1-5|-|-
CASNRDSNQPQHF
TGTGCCAGCAACCGGGATAGCAATCAGCCCCAGCATTTT
>TRBV2|TRBJ2-7|-|-
CASSETVVSEQYF
TGTGCCAGCAGTGAAACGGTCGTTTCCGAGCAGTACTTC
>TRBV4-1|TRBJ2-2|-|few
CASSQSNTGELFF
TGCGCCAGCAGCCAATCAAACACCGGGGAGCTGTTTTTT
>TRBV9|TRBJ1-5|TRBD1|few
CASSVGQGLNQPQHF
TGTGCCAGCAGCGTAGGACAGGGGCTCAATCAGCCCCAGCATTTT
>TRBV21-1|TRBJ2-1|-|-
CASSKAVPYNEQFF
TGTGCCAGCAGCAAGGCAGTACCCTACAATGAGCAGTTCTTC
>TRBV4-2|TRBJ2-5|TRBD2|-
CASASAGDHQETQYF
TGTGCCAGCGCGTCTGCGGGGGACCACCAAGAGACCCAGTACTTC
>TRBV9|TRBJ1-1|-|-
CASSESGTAKAFF
TGTGCCAGCAGCGAGTCCGGGACTGCTAAAGCTTTCTTT
>TRBV28|TRBJ1-2|TRBD1|many
CASSLGGQAGYTF
TGTGCCAGCAGTTTGGGGGGACAGGCTGGCTACACCTTC
>TRBV28|TRBJ1-2|-|-
CASTQGAYGYTF
TGTGCCAGCACTCAAGGGGCTTATGGCTACACCTTC
>TRBV11-3|TRBJ2-5|-|-
CARPEGSETQYF
TGTGCCAGACCCGAGGGTTCAGAGACCCAGTACTTC
>TRBV7-8|TRBJ1-2|-|-
CASSPRGRNLYGYTF
TGTGCCAGCAGCCCAAGGGGTAGGAACCTCTATGGCTACACCTTC
>TRBV10-1|TRBJ2-3|TRBD2|-
CASSPSGLAGDRPTDTQYF
TGCGCCAGCTCGCCTTCCGGGCTAGCGGGGGATCGACCCACAGATACGCAGTATTTT
>TRBV7-9|TRBJ1-5|TRBD1|few
CASSGTENQPQHF
TGTGCCAGCAGCGGGACAGAGAATCAGCCCCAGCATTTT
>TRBV29-1|TRBJ1-2|-|-
CSVVESPPNYGYTF
TGCAGCGTTGTGGAGTCCCCGCCTAACTATGGCTACACCTTC
>TRBV7-8|TRBJ1-2|-|-
CASSSRSRTTRGNGYTF
TGTGCCAGCAGCTCCAGGTCCCGGACGACCAGGGGTAATGGCTACACCTTC
>TRBV6-6|TRBJ1-4|TRBD1|few
CASGRTGGAANEKLFF
TGTGCCAGCGGCCGGACAGGGGGCGCGGCTAATGAAAAACTGTTTTTT
>TRBV6-4|TRBJ2-3|TRBD2|-
CASSERGGTSTDTQYF
TGTGCCAGCAGTGAGCGCGGGGGGACAAGCACAGATACGCAGTATTTT
>TRBV29-1|TRBJ1-6|TRBD1|-
CSVGETGGSPLHF
TGCAGCGTTGGGGAGACAGGGGGGTCACCCCTCCACTTT
>TRBV5-6|TRBJ1-5|TRBD1|once
CASSLLRGQGMNQPQHF
TGTGCCAGCAGCTTGCTAAGGGGACAGGGGATGAATCAGCCCCAGCATTTT
>TRBV15|TRBJ1-6|-|-
CATSRDRAGWNSPLHF
TGTGCCACCAGCAGAGATCGTGCGGGGTGGAATTCACCCCTCCACTTT
>TRBV7-9|TRBJ1-5|TRBD1|-
CASSTVPGQGADNQPQHF
TGTGCCAGCAGCACCGTCCCGGGACAGGGGGCGGACAATCAGCCCCAGCATTTT
>TRBV7-3|TRBJ2-2|-|-
CASSLTWLDGELFF
TGTGCCAGCAGCTTAACGTGGCTAGACGGGGAGCTGTTTTTT
>TRBV4-3|TRBJ2-3|-|-
CASSQVTADTQYF
TGCGCCAGCAGCCAAGTAACAGCTGATACGCAGTATTTT
>TRBV11-3|TRBJ2-1|TRBD2|-
CASSLSGGANNEQFF
TGTGCCAGCAGCCTTAGCGGGGGGGCGAACAATGAGCAGTTCTTC
>TRBV7-9|TRBJ2-1|-|-
CASSSGTSQFF
TGTGCCAGCAGCTCCGGGACATCCCAGTTCTTC
>TRBV6-1|TRBJ1-1|-|-
CASSEAQGREAFF
TGTGCCAGCAGTGAAGCTCAAGGGAGGGAAGCTTTCTTT
>TRBV7-9|TRBJ2-7|-|few
CASSLGSGGLSYEQYF
TGTGCCAGCAGCTTGGGGTCAGGAGGGTTGTCCTACGAGCAGTACTTC
>TRBV5-1|TRBJ2-3|-|once
CASSLAGTDTQYF
TGCGCCAGCAGCTTGGCAGGCACAGATACGCAGTATTTT
>TRBV19|TRBJ2-7|TRBD2|-
CASSRRGGYEQYF
TGTGCCAGTAGTCGACGGGGGGGTTACGAGCAGTACTTC
>TRBV9|TRBJ1-2|-|-
CASSVGQGGGYTF
TGTGCCAGCAGCGTAGGTCAGGGAGGGGGCTACACCTTC
>TRBV11-2|TRBJ1-1|-|once
CASRRTGNVGEAFF
TGTGCCAGCAGACGTACAGGGAATGTAGGTGAAGCTTTCTTT
>TRBV5-1|TRBJ2-1|-|-
CASSLTGTNNEQFF
TGCGCCAGCAGCTTGACAGGGACCAACAATGAGCAGTTCTTC
>TRBV30|TRBJ2-7|TRBD1|-
CAWSVETGKTYEQYF
TGTGCCTGGAGTGTGGAGACAGGGAAAACCTACGAGCAGTACTTC
>TRBV18|TRBJ1-1|-|-
CASSRGTSGGHNEAFF
TGTGCCAGCTCACGAGGGACATCGGGGGGGCACAATGAAGCTTTCTTT
>TRBV11-2|TRBJ1-1|-|once
CASSSLRGATEAFF
TGTGCCAGCAGCTCCCTCCGGGGGGCTACTGAAGCTTTCTTT
>TRBV4-1|TRBJ2-7|-|-
CASSQAGTYEQYF
TGCGCCAGCAGCCAAGCCGGGACCTACGAGCAGTACTTC
>TRBV28|TRBJ2-6|TRBD2|-
CASSSGGSGANVLTF
TGTGCCAGCAGTTCGGGGGGCTCTGGGGCCAACGTCCTGACTTTC
>TRBV7-8|TRBJ2-7|TRBD1|-
CASSPGTGSDEQYF
TGTGCCAGCAGTCCCGGGACAGGGTCGGACGAGCAGTACTTC
>TRBV6-5|TRBJ1-5|-|-
CASSFPGEDQPQHF
TGTGCCAGCAGTTTCCCCGGGGAAGACCAGCCCCAGCATTTT
>TRBV30|TRBJ1-1|-|-
CAWIPRGTPNTEAFF
TGTGCCTGGATTCCCAGGGGTACTCCGAACACTGAAGCTTTCTTT
>TRBV19|TRBJ1-6|-|many
CASIRGNNSPLHF
TGTGCCAGTATACGGGGGAATAATTCACCCCTCCACTTT
>TRBV10-1|TRBJ2-7|TRBD1|-
CASSESTWAGGEQYF
TGCGCCAGCAGTGAGTCGACGTGGGCAGGGGGAGAGCAGTACTTC
>TRBV27|TRBJ1-2|TRBD1|-
CASSLSRDRIYGYTF
TGTGCCAGCAGTTTATCCCGGGACAGGATCTATGGCTACACCTTC
>TRBV28|TRBJ2-1|-|-
CASHRGGLYNEQFF
TGTGCCAGCCACAGAGGAGGGCTCTACAATGAGCAGTTCTTC